These T cell receptor beta chains were read from a single sample in a study of vaccination effects on CD4 cells after COVID-19. What these receptors recognize is not known. Method: immunoSEQ multiplex PCR; TCRdb's copy keeps in-frame clones and lacks some. The sample yields over 50,000 clones, roughly 72% seen once. The sample in question was CD4+ T cells from PBMCs cultured with HCoV-229E spike peptides, obtained after COVID-19 vaccination. Receptors were obtained from a human donor who received a COVID-19 vaccine. Each CDR3 is given with its conserved first and last residue. The D gene is left open where the match is weak. Only part of the rows carry a size: once, few, many, or a class if the clone is expanded.

.,TRBV7-2,.,TRBJ1-2,CASSLAGSLVNYGYTF,TGTGCCAGCAGCTTAGCGGGTTCACTCGTTAACTATGGCTACACCTTC
TRBD1,TRBV7-2,.,TRBJ2-5,CASSRDRAETQYF,TGTGCCAGCAGCCGAGACAGGGCAGAGACCCAGTACTTC
.,TRBV5-1,.,TRBJ2-5,CASSSDRLQETQYF,TGCGCCAGCAGCTCCGACAGATTACAAGAGACCCAGTACTTC
TRBD1,TRBV29-1,.,TRBJ1-2,CSATGAGGATNYGYTF,TGCAGCGCTACGGGGGCAGGGGGCGCGACTAACTATGGCTACACCTTC
.,TRBV6-1,.,TRBJ1-4,CASSERKNEKLFF,TGTGCCAGCAGTGAACGCAAGAATGAAAAACTGTTTTTT
.,TRBV18,.,TRBJ1-3,CASSIGRFGNPGNTIYF,TGTGCCAGCTCCATCGGAAGGTTCGGTAATCCTGGAAACACCATATATTTT
.,TRBV6-5,.,TRBJ2-4,CASSIEAGENIQYF,TGTGCCAGCAGTATTGAGGCAGGGGAAAACATTCAGTACTTC
.,TRBV5-5,.,TRBJ1-5,CASSRGSNQPQHF,TGTGCCAGCAGCCGAGGTAGCAATCAGCCCCAGCATTTT
.,TRBV7-3,.,TRBJ2-3,CASSLAIGASTDTQYF,TGTGCCAGCAGTCTCGCTATCGGGGCCAGCACAGATACGCAGTATTTT
.,TRBV6-5,.,TRBJ2-6,CASRAGGSGANVLTF,TGTGCCAGCAGGGCCGGGGGTTCAGGGGCCAACGTCCTGACTTTC
.,TRBV6-6,.,TRBJ1-5,CASSSLGNQPQHF,TGTGCCAGCAGTTCTTTAGGAAATCAGCCCCAGCATTTT
TRBD2,TRBV19,.,TRBJ2-1,CASSPGTSGGVDEQFF,TGTGCCAGTAGTCCCGGGACTAGCGGGGGGGTGGATGAGCAGTTCTTC
.,TRBV25-1,.,TRBJ1-1,CASSERGRGTEAFF,TGTGCCAGCAGTGAAAGGGGCAGGGGCACTGAAGCTTTCTTT
TRBD2,TRBV5-1,.,TRBJ2-1,CASSPAGVFYNEQFF,TGCGCCAGCAGCCCAGCGGGGGTGTTTTACAATGAGCAGTTCTTC
TRBD2,TRBV5-1,.,TRBJ2-5,CASSSLGGTSGNKETQYF,TGCGCCAGCAGCTCCCTCGGGGGGACTAGCGGAAACAAAGAGACCCAGTACTTC
.,TRBV18,.,TRBJ1-1,CASSPAGPNTEAFF,TGTGCCAGCTCCCCCGCAGGCCCTAACACTGAAGCTTTCTTT
.,TRBV3-1/TRBV3-2,.,TRBJ1-6,CASSQVPGISNSPLHF,TGTGCCAGCAGCCAAGTCCCCGGGATTTCTAATTCACCCCTCCACTTT
.,TRBV13,.,TRBJ2-1,CASSLRRLSSYNEQFF,TGTGCCAGCAGCTTACGTCGTCTCAGCTCCTACAATGAGCAGTTCTTC
.,TRBV28,few,TRBJ1-6,CASTTGQGGGSPLHF,TGTGCCAGCACCACGGGCCAAGGGGGAGGTTCACCCCTCCACTTT
.,TRBV12-5,few,TRBJ1-6,CASGDGRVAYNSPLHF,TGTGCTAGTGGTGATGGACGAGTGGCCTATAATTCACCCCTCCACTTT
TRBD1,TRBV5-6,.,TRBJ2-2,CASSSPGQILRTGELFF,TGTGCCAGCAGCTCCCCGGGACAGATCCTGCGCACCGGGGAGCTGTTTTTT
.,TRBV19,.,TRBJ1-1,CASSIDRNTEAFF,TGTGCCAGTAGTATTGACAGGAACACTGAAGCTTTCTTT
.,TRBV5-6,.,TRBJ2-1,CASSYASSYNEQFF,TGTGCCAGCAGCTATGCCAGCTCCTACAATGAGCAGTTCTTC
TRBD1,TRBV2,few,TRBJ1-1,CASKGQGGTEAFF,TGTGCCAGCAAGGGACAGGGTGGCACTGAAGCTTTCTTT
.,TRBV4-1,.,TRBJ1-1,CASSQERGRGRTEAFF,TGCGCCAGCAGCCAAGAACGGGGGCGGGGACGCACTGAAGCTTTCTTT
TRBD2,TRBV7-8,.,TRBJ2-1,CASSRASGGVNEQFF,TGTGCCAGCAGCCGGGCTAGCGGGGGGGTGAATGAGCAGTTCTTC
.,TRBV2,.,TRBJ1-4,CASRYAEKLFF,TGTGCCAGCAGGTACGCGGAAAAACTGTTTTTT
TRBD1,TRBV9,few,TRBJ1-2,CASSPPGGWGGYTF,TGTGCCAGCAGTCCCCCAGGGGGGTGGGGTGGCTACACCTTC
.,TRBV7-2,.,TRBJ1-2,CASSLVSGDGYTF,TGTGCCAGCAGCTTAGTGTCGGGGGATGGCTACACCTTC
TRBD1,TRBV9,.,TRBJ1-2,CASSRTGSNYGYTF,TGTGCCAGCAGCCGGACAGGGAGTAACTATGGCTACACCTTC
.,TRBV18,.,TRBJ1-1,CASSPHPGQNTEAFF,TGTGCCAGCTCACCACACCCGGGACAGAACACTGAAGCTTTCTTT
TRBD1,TRBV14,.,TRBJ2-3,CASSQPTDRGLRTDTQYF,TGTGCCAGCAGCCAACCGACGGACAGGGGGCTTCGCACAGATACGCAGTATTTT
TRBD1,TRBV28,few,TRBJ1-2,CASSHAGDSTSGYTF,TGTGCCAGCAGTCACGCGGGGGACAGCACCTCCGGCTACACCTTC
.,TRBV7-2,.,TRBJ2-2,CASSSVGGLYTGELFF,TGTGCCAGCAGCTCAGTAGGAGGTCTATACACCGGGGAGCTGTTTTTT
.,TRBV10-3,.,TRBJ2-3,CAISDYAGGTDTQYF,TGTGCCATCAGTGACTATGCGGGTGGCACAGATACGCAGTATTTT
TRBD1,TRBV7-3,.,TRBJ2-6,CASSILGQGASGANVLTF,TGTGCCAGCAGCATACTGGGACAGGGGGCTAGTGGGGCCAACGTCCTGACTTTC
.,TRBV18,.,TRBJ2-3,CASSPPSTDTQYF,TGTGCCAGCTCACCCCCGTCCACAGATACGCAGTATTTT
TRBD1,TRBV7-8,.,TRBJ2-5,CASSRKGQANHQETQYF,TGTGCCAGCAGCCGCAAGGGACAGGCAAACCACCAAGAGACCCAGTACTTC
.,TRBV7-2,.,TRBJ1-1,CASSFDRTARAFF,TGTGCCAGCAGCTTTGACCGGACAGCACGGGCTTTCTTT
.,TRBV9,.,TRBJ1-6,CASSAAHNSPLHF,TGTGCCAGCAGCGCCGCCCACAATTCACCCCTCCACTTT
.,TRBV5-8,few,TRBJ1-5,CASSFGTGIEPQHF,TGTGCCAGCAGCTTCGGCACAGGGATCGAGCCCCAGCATTTT
.,TRBV15,.,TRBJ1-1,CATQSGDTEAFF,TGTGCCACCCAATCAGGGGATACTGAAGCTTTCTTT
.,TRBV6-5,.,TRBJ2-3,CASSYLGSTDTQYF,TGTGCCAGCAGTTACCTGGGGTCCACAGATACGCAGTATTTT
.,TRBV9,.,TRBJ2-3,CASSRRGGTDTQYF,TGTGCCAGCAGCCGGCGGGGCGGCACAGATACGCAGTATTTT
.,TRBV7-7,.,TRBJ1-4,CASSLVANEKLFF,TGTGCCAGCAGCTTAGTAGCTAATGAAAAACTGTTTTTT
.,TRBV10-1,once,TRBJ2-2,CASSSANTGELFF,TGCGCCAGCAGTAGCGCGAACACCGGGGAGCTGTTTTTT
.,TRBV10-1,.,TRBJ2-3,CASNHGTLTDTQYF,TGCGCCAGCAACCACGGGACCCTCACAGATACGCAGTATTTT
.,TRBV19,few,TRBJ1-5,CASSIPNQPQHF,TGTGCCAGTAGTATCCCCAATCAGCCCCAGCATTTT
.,TRBV19,.,TRBJ2-5,CASSIWGDETQYF,TGTGCCAGTAGTATATGGGGGGACGAGACCCAGTACTTC
TRBD1,TRBV6-5,.,TRBJ1-6,CASSPDRAGSPLHF,TGTGCCAGCAGTCCTGACAGGGCTGGATCACCCCTCCACTTT
TRBD1,TRBV23-1,.,TRBJ1-1,CASSQSRADRGNTEAFF,TGCGCCAGCAGTCAATCGAGGGCCGACAGGGGGAACACTGAAGCTTTCTTT
.,TRBV20-1,.,TRBJ1-5,CSASQSSAGDDQPQHF,TGCAGTGCTAGTCAATCCTCTGCCGGGGACGATCAGCCCCAGCATTTT
.,TRBV28,.,TRBJ1-5,CASSQSQPQHF,TGTGCCAGCAGTCAGAGCCAGCCCCAGCATTTT